This TCR beta chain was recorded in a study of T-cell memory formation after mild COVID-19. A 5'RACE reaction primed in the constant segment made cDNA libraries of TCR alpha and TCR beta, and these carried sample barcodes and UMIs. TCRdb re-analysed the 5' RACE reads in MiXCR, keeping a single row per CDR3 protein. The repertoire consists of about 250,000 distinct CDR3 sequences, with roughly 15% occurring once and the leading ten covering approximately 3.5%. CDR3 length: 13 residues. V lost 5 bases and J lost 9, with 11 bases in between. The clonotype originates from a man aged 18 to 29 who had mild COVID-19 (a few samples of this study predate the infection). Cell type and time point are not known. Sequencing was done on a sample of PBMCs or a T cell subset sorted from them (not recorded which). This sequence joins TRBV12-3 or TRBV12-4 and TRBJ1-6; no definite D call. The CDR3 DNA reads as TGTGCCAGCAGTCCCGCGGGTGGTTCACCCCTCCACTTT. Its protein product is CASSPAGGSPLHF.